What follows is one T cell receptor (beta chain) and its context. The sample belongs to a study of blood T cell repertoires in COVID-19. At the level of the study: Whether acute or convalescent, the COVID-19 samples came from the United States, Italy and Spain. T cells, B-cell-depleted T cells, or PBMCs supplied cDNA or gDNA.

CDR3 length equals 15 residues. CDR1 is SNHLY, CDR2 FYNNEI, per germline. Trimming took 5 bases from V and 4 from J, leaving 12 bases between them. In the original processing: Cell counts per sample came from amplifying reference gene primers. TCRdb's copy holds only in-frame clones and misses some; the assay was immunoSEQ multiplex PCR. V, J and clone size were drawn from that table, and D and trimming were deduced from the DNA. The sample has about 120,000 clones, 90% seen once. The sample taken for sequencing was peripheral blood. This chain uses TRBV2 with TRBJ1-6, with D unclear. This clonotype originated in a human donor with active COVID-19. The donor label of this sample is uncertain. The CDR3 DNA reads TGTGCCAGCAGTCTGAGGGCCCATTATAATTCACCCCTCCACTTT. It yields the protein CASSLRAHYNSPLHF.